The sequence of this TCR beta chain was determined in a study of radiation and T cells in renal cell carcinoma. As for the study in general: Nephrectomy followed 15 Gy stereotactic body radiation by 4 weeks.

Assay: immunoSEQ multiplex PCR; the TCRdb copy retains only in-frame clones and omits some. Altogether about 130,000 clones are present, approximately 85% being singletons, with the ten largest covering about 5.3%. Study-wide points: Without pretreatment biopsies, baseline tumor clonotype presence was undetermined.

A note on this clone: The antigen remains unidentified.

This sample's time point: blood 2 weeks post-SBRT. Treatment given: 15 Gy SBRT to primary tumor, nephrectomy 4 weeks later. Source: blood, taken from a patient whose treatment included radiotherapy and nephrectomy. The clonotype was recovered from a man aged 50 to 60 with renal cell carcinoma.

CDR3 in DNA: TGTGCCAGCAGCTACAGGGGGGGAGGCGAGCAGTACTTC. Protein sequence: CASSYRGGGEQYF. The chain has TRBV5-4 and TRBJ2-7, with D maybe TRBD1 (8 bases). The CDR3 has 13 amino acids. The germline CDR1 and CDR2 sequences are SGHNT and YYREEE (reference sequence). Trimming cost V 3 bases and J 6 bases, with 13 bases left between them.